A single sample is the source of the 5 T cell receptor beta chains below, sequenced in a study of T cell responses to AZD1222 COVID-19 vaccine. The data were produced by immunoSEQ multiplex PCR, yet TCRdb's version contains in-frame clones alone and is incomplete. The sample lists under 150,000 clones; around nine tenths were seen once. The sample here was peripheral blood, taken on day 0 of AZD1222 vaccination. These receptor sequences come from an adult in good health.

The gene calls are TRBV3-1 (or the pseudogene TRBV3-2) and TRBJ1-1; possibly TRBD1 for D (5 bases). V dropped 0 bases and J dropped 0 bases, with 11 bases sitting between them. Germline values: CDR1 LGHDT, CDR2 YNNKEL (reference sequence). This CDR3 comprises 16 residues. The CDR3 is CASSQDGGGMNTEAFF. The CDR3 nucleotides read TGTGCCAGCAGCCAAGATGGGGGGGGTATGAACACTGAAGCTTTCTTT.

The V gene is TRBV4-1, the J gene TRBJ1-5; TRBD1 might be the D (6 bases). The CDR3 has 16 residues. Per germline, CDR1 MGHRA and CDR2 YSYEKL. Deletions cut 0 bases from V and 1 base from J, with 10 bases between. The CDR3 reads CASSQEGTRSNQPQHF. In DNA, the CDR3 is TGCGCCAGCAGCCAAGAAGGGACACGGAGCAATCAGCCCCAGCATTTT.

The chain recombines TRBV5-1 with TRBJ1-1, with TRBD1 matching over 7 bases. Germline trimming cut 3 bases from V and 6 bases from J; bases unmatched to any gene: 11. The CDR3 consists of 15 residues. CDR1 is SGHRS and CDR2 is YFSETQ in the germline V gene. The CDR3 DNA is TGCGCCAGCAGCTCGGGACAGCCGGCGGGGCCTGAAGCTTTCTTT. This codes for CASSSGQPAGPEAFF.

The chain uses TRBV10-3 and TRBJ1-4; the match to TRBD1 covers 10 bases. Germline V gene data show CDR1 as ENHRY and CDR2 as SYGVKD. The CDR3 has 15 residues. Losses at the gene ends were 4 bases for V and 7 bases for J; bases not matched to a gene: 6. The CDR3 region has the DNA TGTGCCATCAGTGCGTGGACAGGGGGTAGTGAAAAACTGTTTTTT. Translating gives CAISAWTGGSEKLFF.

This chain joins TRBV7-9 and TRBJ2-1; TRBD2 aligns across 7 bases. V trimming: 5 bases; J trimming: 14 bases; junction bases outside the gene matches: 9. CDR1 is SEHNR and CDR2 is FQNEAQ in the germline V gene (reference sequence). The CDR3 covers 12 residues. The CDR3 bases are TGTGCCAGCAGCGAAGCGGGGCAGTGGAAGTTCTTC. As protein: CASSEAGQWKFF.